These T cell receptor beta chains were read from a single sample in a study of OX40 agonist ivuxolimab in advanced cancers. Generated by immunoSEQ multiplex PCR, the TCRdb table keeps only in-frame clones and is missing some. The sample has some 87,000 clones; around 90% are singletons. The specimen comprised CD4+ or CD8+ T cells sorted from blood, sampled in a trial of the OX40 agonist ivuxolimab. The receptors here all came from an adult with an advanced solid tumor such as melanoma, head and neck, liver or kidney cancer. CDR3s include the opening cysteine and the closing phenylalanine or tryptophan. D genes are given only for firm matches. The size of a clone is reported for some rows only, either as once, few or many, or as a class for expanded clones.

clone_size: NA
v_call: TRBV7-2
d_call: NA
j_call: TRBJ2-5
cdr3_length: 14
cdr3_nt: TGTGCCAGCAGCTTAGATAGAGCCGGGCGGACCCAGTACTTC
cdr3_aa: CASSLDRAGRTQYF

clone_size: NA
v_call: TRBV10-2
d_call: TRBD2
j_call: TRBJ2-3
cdr3_length: 16
cdr3_nt: TGCGCCAGCAGTGTTAGCGAGGGAGGGAGCACAGATACGCAGTATTTT
cdr3_aa: CASSVSEGGSTDTQYF

clone_size: NA
v_call: TRBV19
d_call: TRBD2
j_call: TRBJ2-1
cdr3_length: 17
cdr3_nt: TGTGCCAGTAGTAAACCAAGGACTAGCGGGAGAAGGGATGAGCAGTTCTTC
cdr3_aa: CASSKPRTSGRRDEQFF

clone_size: NA
v_call: TRBV10-2
d_call: NA
j_call: TRBJ2-6
cdr3_length: 15
cdr3_nt: TGCGCCAGCACCGCCACGGGGGCTGGGGCCAACGTCCTGACTTTC
cdr3_aa: CASTATGAGANVLTF

clone_size: once
v_call: TRBV27
d_call: TRBD1
j_call: TRBJ1-4
cdr3_length: 13
cdr3_nt: TGTGCCAGCAGTTTCACAGGGGAGGAAAAACTGTTTTTT
cdr3_aa: CASSFTGEEKLFF

clone_size: NA
v_call: TRBV5-1
d_call: NA
j_call: TRBJ1-5
cdr3_length: 15
cdr3_nt: TGCGCCAGCAGCTTGGGAGGGGGTAGCAATCAGCCCCAGCATTTT
cdr3_aa: CASSLGGGSNQPQHF

clone_size: NA
v_call: TRBV28
d_call: TRBD1
j_call: TRBJ1-6
cdr3_length: 15
cdr3_nt: TGTGCCAGCAGTTTACCTGACAGGGTCGGATCACCCCTCCACTTT
cdr3_aa: CASSLPDRVGSPLHF

clone_size: NA
v_call: TRBV5-5
d_call: NA
j_call: TRBJ2-7
cdr3_length: 15
cdr3_nt: TGTGCCAGCAGCTTTACAGGGACCCTTTCCTACGAGCAGTACTTC
cdr3_aa: CASSFTGTLSYEQYF

clone_size: once
v_call: TRBV29-1
d_call: TRBD1
j_call: TRBJ2-7
cdr3_length: 15
cdr3_nt: TGCAGCGTTGAACAGGGACAGGGTCTCTCCTACGAGCAGTACTTC
cdr3_aa: CSVEQGQGLSYEQYF

clone_size: NA
v_call: TRBV28
d_call: TRBD1
j_call: TRBJ1-5
cdr3_length: 19
cdr3_nt: TGTGCCAGCAGTTTAGGTGGAGGGGGCGTAGGTTCGGGCAATCAGCCCCAGCATTTT
cdr3_aa: CASSLGGGGVGSGNQPQHF

clone_size: once
v_call: TRBV7-2
d_call: NA
j_call: TRBJ1-1
cdr3_length: 14
cdr3_nt: TGTGCCAGCAGCTGGAGCGGGGGTATCGCTGAAGCTTTCTTT
cdr3_aa: CASSWSGGIAEAFF

clone_size: NA
v_call: TRBV7-9
d_call: TRBD1
j_call: TRBJ2-1
cdr3_length: 15
cdr3_nt: TGTGCCAGCAGCGGGCGGGACAGGGGATACAATGAGCAGTTCTTC
cdr3_aa: CASSGRDRGYNEQFF

clone_size: NA
v_call: TRBV19
d_call: TRBD1
j_call: TRBJ2-4
cdr3_length: 16
cdr3_nt: TGTGCCAGTAGTACCGGGGACAGGGCTTCCAAAAACATTCAGTACTTC
cdr3_aa: CASSTGDRASKNIQYF

clone_size: NA
v_call: TRBV9
d_call: TRBD1
j_call: TRBJ1-1
cdr3_length: 13
cdr3_nt: TGTGCCAGCGGACAGGCTATGAACACTGAAGCTTTCTTT
cdr3_aa: CASGQAMNTEAFF

clone_size: once
v_call: TRBV12-5
d_call: NA
j_call: TRBJ2-1
cdr3_length: 13
cdr3_nt: TGTGCTAGTGGTTTGGTACCTGGCAATGAGCAGTTCTTC
cdr3_aa: CASGLVPGNEQFF

clone_size: NA
v_call: TRBV19
d_call: NA
j_call: TRBJ2-5
cdr3_length: 17
cdr3_nt: TGTGCCAGTAGTATTTTTGGTCGTCGGACCCCTAAAGAGACCCAGTACTTC
cdr3_aa: CASSIFGRRTPKETQYF

clone_size: NA
v_call: TRBV10-3
d_call: NA
j_call: TRBJ2-2
cdr3_length: 16
cdr3_nt: TGTGCCATCAGTGAGTCGACCGACGGGGGCCCCGGGGAGCTGTTTTTT
cdr3_aa: CAISESTDGGPGELFF

clone_size: once
v_call: TRBV28
d_call: NA
j_call: TRBJ2-7
cdr3_length: 12
cdr3_nt: TGTGCCAGCAGTTCCGCCTCCTACGAGCAGTACTTC
cdr3_aa: CASSSASYEQYF

clone_size: NA
v_call: TRBV5-1
d_call: NA
j_call: TRBJ1-1
cdr3_length: 13
cdr3_nt: TGCGCCAGCAGCTTGGTTTTGGCCACTGAAGCTTTCTTT
cdr3_aa: CASSLVLATEAFF

clone_size: NA
v_call: TRBV4-1
d_call: TRBD2
j_call: TRBJ2-5
cdr3_length: 17
cdr3_nt: TGCGCCAGCAGCCAAGATATCGGGGCTAGCGGGAGAGAGACCCAGTACTTC
cdr3_aa: CASSQDIGASGRETQYF

clone_size: NA
v_call: TRBV5-1
d_call: TRBD2
j_call: TRBJ2-7
cdr3_length: 16
cdr3_nt: TGCGCCAGCAGCTTGGAAGTAGCGGGAGGGCCCTACGAGCAGTACTTC
cdr3_aa: CASSLEVAGGPYEQYF

clone_size: NA
v_call: TRBV5-4
d_call: TRBD2
j_call: TRBJ2-3
cdr3_length: 15
cdr3_nt: TGTGCCAGCAGCTTAATGGGACTAGCGTCAGATACGCAGTATTTT
cdr3_aa: CASSLMGLASDTQYF

clone_size: NA
v_call: TRBV2
d_call: NA
j_call: TRBJ2-4
cdr3_length: 14
cdr3_nt: TGTGCCAGCAGGGAGACTAGGTATTCAGACATTCAGTACTTC
cdr3_aa: CASRETRYSDIQYF

clone_size: NA
v_call: TRBV5-1
d_call: NA
j_call: TRBJ2-1
cdr3_length: 15
cdr3_nt: TGCGCCAGCAGCCGCGAGCCGGGCTCCTACAATGAGCAGTTCTTC
cdr3_aa: CASSREPGSYNEQFF

clone_size: NA
v_call: TRBV6-6
d_call: TRBD2
j_call: TRBJ2-3
cdr3_length: 16
cdr3_nt: TGTGCCAGCAGTATCGGAGCGGGGGAGAGCACAGATACGCAGTATTTT
cdr3_aa: CASSIGAGESTDTQYF

clone_size: NA
v_call: TRBV29-1
d_call: NA
j_call: TRBJ1-2
cdr3_length: 13
cdr3_nt: TGCAGCGTTAGTTCAGGGATGGACTATGGCTACACCTTC
cdr3_aa: CSVSSGMDYGYTF

clone_size: NA
v_call: TRBV7-9
d_call: TRBD2
j_call: TRBJ2-2
cdr3_length: 17
cdr3_nt: TGTGCCAGCAGCTCTTCGCCCGGACTAGTGCGTGGCGGGGAGCTGTTTTTT
cdr3_aa: CASSSSPGLVRGGELFF

clone_size: NA
v_call: TRBV7-2
d_call: TRBD2
j_call: TRBJ2-7
cdr3_length: 16
cdr3_nt: TGTGCCAGCAGCTTTACTAGCGGGAGGGACTCGTACGAGCAGTACTTC
cdr3_aa: CASSFTSGRDSYEQYF

clone_size: NA
v_call: TRBV28
d_call: TRBD1
j_call: TRBJ2-5
cdr3_length: 13
cdr3_nt: TGTGCCAGCAGCGGACAGGGGGCAGGGACCCAGTACTTC
cdr3_aa: CASSGQGAGTQYF

clone_size: once
v_call: TRBV28
d_call: TRBD1
j_call: TRBJ1-1
cdr3_length: 14
cdr3_nt: TGTGCCAGCAGGTCAGGGGGCCCCGGCACTGAAGCTTTCTTT
cdr3_aa: CASRSGGPGTEAFF

clone_size: NA
v_call: TRBV6-6
d_call: TRBD1
j_call: TRBJ1-2
cdr3_length: 15
cdr3_nt: TGTGCCAGCAGTCGAATGGGACAGGGATCTAATGGCTACACCTTC
cdr3_aa: CASSRMGQGSNGYTF

clone_size: NA
v_call: TRBV7-2
d_call: TRBD1
j_call: TRBJ1-1
cdr3_length: 14
cdr3_nt: TGTGCCAGCAGCTTGGACAGGGCGGCGAGTGAAGCTTTCTTT
cdr3_aa: CASSLDRAASEAFF

clone_size: NA
v_call: TRBV11-3
d_call: NA
j_call: TRBJ2-5
cdr3_length: 13
cdr3_nt: TGTGCCAGCAGCCCTGGACTGCAAGAGACCCAGTACTTC
cdr3_aa: CASSPGLQETQYF

clone_size: NA
v_call: TRBV5-8
d_call: TRBD1
j_call: TRBJ1-5
cdr3_length: 15
cdr3_nt: TGTGCCAGCAGCCCGGGGACAGCTCAAGATCAGCCCCAGCATTTT
cdr3_aa: CASSPGTAQDQPQHF

clone_size: NA
v_call: TRBV10-1
d_call: NA
j_call: TRBJ2-1
cdr3_length: 13
cdr3_nt: TGCGCCAGCAGCCCGGGTCAGTACAATGAGCAGTTCTTC
cdr3_aa: CASSPGQYNEQFF

clone_size: few
v_call: TRBV5-1
d_call: TRBD1
j_call: TRBJ1-2
cdr3_length: 13
cdr3_nt: TGCGCCAGCAGCCGCGGACAGGGCTATGGCTACACCTTC
cdr3_aa: CASSRGQGYGYTF

clone_size: NA
v_call: TRBV13
d_call: TRBD2
j_call: TRBJ2-7
cdr3_length: 15
cdr3_nt: TGTGCCAGCAGCTTATGGGCTAGCGGAGCCGCAAAGCAGTACTTC
cdr3_aa: CASSLWASGAAKQYF

clone_size: NA
v_call: TRBV5-1
d_call: NA
j_call: TRBJ2-2
cdr3_length: 17
cdr3_nt: TGCGCCAGCAGCTTGGAAGGCGGGTCCGCGGGGACCGGGGAGCTGTTTTTT
cdr3_aa: CASSLEGGSAGTGELFF

clone_size: once
v_call: TRBV5-6
d_call: TRBD2
j_call: TRBJ2-5
cdr3_length: 15
cdr3_nt: TGTGCCAGCAGCTTAAGCGGGGGGGCAGGAGAGACCCAGTACTTC
cdr3_aa: CASSLSGGAGETQYF